These 17 T cell receptor beta chains came from one sample sequenced in a study of control samples from healthy donors and cancer patients. This table comes from immunoSEQ multiplex PCR, and its TCRdb copy is limited to in-frame clones, with some not included. The profile shows roughly 24,000 clones, more than 75% of them singletons. Sequencing was carried out using PBMCs. Receptors originate from a man between 60 and 70 years old with colorectal cancer.

Concerning this clone: Within the sample, other DNA sequences also encode this same CDR3. The chain joins TRBV18 to TRBJ1-3; D uncertain. CDR1 is KGHSH and CDR2 is LQKENI in the germline V gene. V gave up 1 base and J gave up 0 bases, with 4 bases separating them. This CDR3 is 14 amino acids long. In DNA form, the CDR3 reads TGTGCCAGCTCACCACAGGGCTCTGGAAACACCATATATTTT. Translated: CASSPQGSGNTIYF.

The chain combines TRBV5-4 with TRBJ2-3, with D unresolved. Trimming left V 1 base short and J 0 bases short, with 12 bases between. Germline-derived CDR1 and CDR2 are SGHNT and YYREEE (reference sequence). CDR3 length: 16 residues. The CDR3 nucleotides read TGTGCCAGCAGCTTGCCCTCTCTACAAAGCACAGATACGCAGTATTTT. Translation gives CASSLPSLQSTDTQYF.

This rearrangement joins TRBV4-2 to TRBJ2-3, with TRBD2 matching over 9 bases. Germline CDR1 LGHNA, CDR2 YNFKEQ. J lost 2 bases, V lost 0 bases, and 6 bases had no gene match. CDR3 length equals 17 residues. The CDR3 region is CASSQDQTSGLTDTQYF. Here the CDR3 DNA reads TGTGCCAGCAGCCAAGATCAAACTAGCGGGCTCACAGATACGCAGTATTTT.

V is TRBV5-5 and J is TRBJ1-1; no clear D. Looked up from germline, CDR1 is SGHKS and CDR2 is YYEKEE (reference sequence). With 0 bases removed from V and 11 bases from J, the gap between germline ends came to 11 bases. CDR3 length: 12 amino acids. This CDR3 reads CASSLVGGFAFF. CDR3 DNA sequence: TGTGCCAGCAGCTTGGTAGGCGGGTTCGCTTTCTTT.

The rearrangement joins TRBV4-3 to TRBJ2-1; possibly TRBD1 or TRBD2 for D (5 bases each). This CDR3 comprises 15 residues. The V end was cut by 1 base, the J end by 8 bases, with 15 bases between. Looked up from germline, CDR1 is LGHNA and CDR2 is YSLEER. CDR3 loop: CASSQAWGSSHEQFF. The CDR3 DNA sequence: TGCGCCAGCAGCCAAGCCTGGGGGTCAAGCCATGAGCAGTTCTTC.

This chain uses TRBV15 with TRBJ2-5; a possible D gene is TRBD1 (6 bases). Between the trimmed V and J ends, which lost 3 bases and 6 bases, there was a span of 11 bases. The germline gives CDR1 LNHNV, CDR2 YYDKDF (reference sequence). This CDR3 is built from 13 residues. The CDR3 is CATSSTQGKTQYF. CDR3 bases: TGTGCCACCAGCAGTACCCAGGGGAAGACCCAGTACTTC.

This chain uses TRBV3-1 (or the pseudogene TRBV3-2) with TRBJ2-7; tentatively, D is TRBD1 (6 bases). The CDR3 runs 16 residues. Trimming removed 4 bases at V and 3 bases at J, with 19 bases between. CDR1 and CDR2 (germline): LGHDT, YNNKEL (reference sequence). CDR3 loop: CASSRGGPPQLYEQYF. In DNA form, the CDR3 reads TGTGCCAGCAGCCGAGGGGGACCGCCCCAACTCTACGAGCAGTACTTC.

The chain employs TRBV3-1 (or the pseudogene TRBV3-2) and TRBJ1-4; 9 positions agree with TRBD1. The CDR3 is 15 amino acids. Germline CDR1 reads LGHDT; CDR2 reads YNNKEL (reference sequence). Unmatched junction bases numbered 4, after V lost 4 bases and J lost 4 bases. The CDR3 bases are TGTGCCAGCAGCCTTAACAGGGGGCTTAATGAAAAACTGTTTTTT. It specifies CASSLNRGLNEKLFF.

Remarks on this clone: An end of the junction does not agree with germline; a read error may underlie this. V usage is TRBV12-5 and J usage is TRBJ1-5, with D tentatively TRBD1 (5 bases). The CDR3 has 15 amino acids. Germline CDR1 and CDR2: LGHNT and FRNRAP. CDR3 nucleotide sequence: TGTGCTAGTGGTTTGATGGGGCCCTACAATCAGCTCCAGCATTTT. Its protein is CASGLMGPYNQLQHF.

A single count supports this clone. The genes are TRBV7-2 and TRBJ2-3; 12 positions match TRBD2. The CDR3 is 16 residues long. With 5 bases clipped from V and 6 bases from J, the junction kept 9 bases outside the gene matches. Germline values: CDR1 SGHTA, CDR2 FQGNSA. This chain's CDR3 is CASSRHPSGGEDTQYF. The DNA of the CDR3 is TGTGCCAGCAGCCGCCATCCTAGCGGGGGGGAGGATACGCAGTATTTT.

This clone was seen a single time. The gene calls are TRBV19 and TRBJ1-1; 8 bases match TRBD1. CDR1 LNHDA and CDR2 SQIVND come from the germline V gene (reference sequence). The CDR3 consists of 13 residues. Germline trimming cut 4 bases from V and 7 bases from J; bases unmatched to any gene: 5. CDR3 bases: TGTGCCAGTAGTACAGGGGGCTTCAATGAAGCTTTCTTT. It is translated as CASSTGGFNEAFF.

This chain joins TRBV6-2 or TRBV6-3 and TRBJ1-5; no firm D call. This CDR3 spans 14 amino acids. The germline CDR1 and CDR2 sequences are MNHEY and SVGEGT. V shed 6 bases and J shed 1 base, with 10 bases lying between them. The CDR3 region is CASSPNLSNQPQHF. The DNA for the CDR3 is TGTGCCAGCAGCCCCAACTTGAGCAATCAGCCCCAGCATTTT.

This chain uses TRBV18 with TRBJ1-2; possible D gene TRBD1, 5 bases. Trimming stripped 3 bases from V and 8 bases from J, with 13 bases between. CDR1 KGHSH and CDR2 LQKENI come from the germline V gene. CDR3 length equals 13 residues. CDR3 coding DNA: TGTGCCAGCTCACCTTCAGGAGGGGCCGGCTACACCTTC. This translates into CASSPSGGAGYTF.

This clone was seen only once. The chain combines TRBV5-1 with TRBJ1-1, with 7 nucleotides matching TRBD1. The CDR3 has 17 residues. Germline CDR1 SGHRS, CDR2 YFSETQ. With 4 bases clipped from V and 0 bases from J, the junction kept 12 bases outside the gene matches. This chain's CDR3 is CASSPGTAVGMNTEAFF. DNA of the CDR3: TGCGCCAGCAGCCCTGGGACAGCCGTCGGCATGAACACTGAAGCTTTCTTT.

The chain joins TRBV11-2 to TRBJ2-5, with D perhaps given as TRBD1 or TRBD2 (6 bases each). V shed 4 bases and J shed 5 bases, with 20 bases lying between them. Germline CDR1 is SGHAT and CDR2 is FQNNGV. The CDR3 totals 16 residues. The CDR3 DNA reads as TGTGCCAGCAGCTCCCTAGGGGGACTCGTAAGGGAGACCCAGTACTTC. Translating gives CASSSLGGLVRETQYF.

J is TRBJ1-5 and V is TRBV2; D is unclear. There are 14 residues in the CDR3. Per germline, CDR1 SNHLY and CDR2 FYNNEI. Trimming removed 3 bases at V and 6 bases at J, with 12 bases between. The CDR3 here is CASSDDRWRQPQHF. In nucleotides, the CDR3 is TGTGCCAGCAGTGACGATCGGTGGCGTCAGCCCCAGCATTTT.

This rearrangement joins TRBV3-1 (or the pseudogene TRBV3-2) to TRBJ2-4; D might be TRBD1 (5 bases). V lost 4 bases and J lost 4, with 8 bases in between. The CDR3 runs 13 residues. Germline lookup yields CDR1 LGHDT and CDR2 YNNKEL (reference sequence). CDR3 coding DNA: TGTGCCAGCAGCCCCAGACAGAAAAACATTCAGTACTTC. This gives the protein CASSPRQKNIQYF.